The clone carrying this TCR beta chain has only a few counts. Its antigen is undetermined. The PCR was carried out with 60 Vbeta primers and 13 Jbeta primers. TCRdb's table, derived via immunoSEQ multiplex PCR, lists solely in-frame clones and lacks some. The repertoire holds about 160,000 clones, with around four fifths as singletons. The sample belongs to a study of cytomegalovirus exposure and HLA in healthy donors. Overall study findings and caveats: Presence/absence analyses supposed approximately even sequencing depth among donors. Researchers counted 164 TCR beta chains as cytomegalovirus-associated. Later work found that TCR association rates differed between HLA loci; DRB1 had the most and HLA-C the fewest. HLA allele associations emerged for some 16,000 TCR beta sequences in a later analysis, at 0.05 false discovery rate.

V lost 6 bases and J lost 4; bases outside the gene matches: 6. CDR3 length: 14 amino acids. Germline V gene lookup returns CDR1 MDHEN and CDR2 SYDVKM. This chain joins TRBV28 and TRBJ1-5; 7 nucleotides match TRBD1. The source is a man aged 18 to 30 in good health and CMV-seronegative. What was sequenced was PBMCs. Written as DNA, the CDR3 is TGTGCCAGCAGCCCAGGACAGGAGAATCAGCCCCAGCATTTT. The encoded protein is CASSPGQENQPQHF.